This entry is about one TCR beta chain. The data belong to a study of Ad26.COV2.S vaccination and SARS-CoV-2 variants. Treatment described: around 19 received Ad26.COV2.S at low or high dose, single or two shots; roughly 5 received placebo; per-sample allocation not given. Samples were taken on day 63 after the first vaccine or placebo injection. Only in-frame clones appear in the TCRdb table, and some are missing; sequencing was by immunoSEQ multiplex PCR. The table records 350,000 to 450,000 clones, 80% to 90% of them present only once. V dropped 10 bases and J dropped 7 bases, with 20 bases sitting between them. Germline lookup yields CDR1 WNHNN and CDR2 SYGVQD (reference sequence). The CDR3 is 13 residues long.

This chain links TRBV10-1 with TRBJ2-7; unclear D gene. The starting material was peripheral blood, obtained in a trial of Ad26.COV2.S vaccine versus placebo. The sequence was obtained from a person aged 18-60 years who received the Ad26.COV2.S COVID-19 vaccine or a placebo. CDR3 loop: CATQLLSLREQYF. In DNA form, the CDR3 reads TGCGCCACCCAACTCCTTTCATTGCGGGAGCAGTACTTC.